This record looks at one T cell receptor (beta chain) sequence and its context. Its antigen remains undetermined. The record has no base qualities; no much larger clone is one base away. TCR beta CDR3 regions were amplified from genomic DNA with the immunoSEQ v3 hsTCRB kit using bias-controlled multiplex PCR. TCR libraries were sequenced on an Illumina NextSeq 500 to 1.5 million to 2 million read pairs for survey level or about 5-6 million for deep level. In the source study's methods: The immunoSEQ Analyzer software assigned V, D and J genes, filtered out non-productive sequences, and reported clonality. To compare repertoires between infused TIL and blood, productive Simpson clonality was used along with the Morisita overlap index of productive TRB rearrangements. The absolute count of a clonotype in blood was estimated by multiplying the lymphocyte count by the CD3+ fraction and by the productive frequency of the clone. TCRdb carries this immuneACCESS record with in-frame sequences only. Its versions omit some clonotypes, under half of them owing to an unresolved V gene in the studies checked, with the rest unexplained. V and J calls and clone size are given by that table; D and trimming were obtained from the DNA. This sample comprises some 60,000 clones, roughly 80% of them detected only once. 1.5% to 2% of the sample is held by the ten biggest clonotypes.

The record originates from a study of TIL therapy for anti-PD-1-resistant metastatic lung cancer (dated by TCRdb to the early 2020s). The study in broad terms: Tumors were harvested prior to any PD-1/PD-L1 blockade, after which nivolumab was administered to patients, and lymphodepletion, expanded TIL infusion and IL-2 were given to patients who progressed. Tumor and peripheral blood T cell receptor beta sequencing was used to track clonotypes across tumor, expanded TIL product and serial blood samples. Across the cohort, whole-exome sequencing showed a median non-synonymous tumor mutation burden of roughly 1.5 mutations per megabase. The cohort was predominantly lung adenocarcinoma, with a handful of EGFR-mutant and two ALK-rearranged tumors, and half of patients were current or former smokers. Enrolled patients had a median age of almost 55 years (range about 38-80) and a median tumor PD-L1 proportion score of approximately 6%.

The time point label here, explained by the study, means: pre-treatment sample, taken before nivolumab and TIL therapy. Between late 2017 and 2020, a dual-center phase I trial enrolled adults who had stage 4 NSCLC. Samples were obtained from a single-arm, open-label phase I trial in which tumor-infiltrating lymphocyte therapy with nivolumab was evaluated in advanced non-small cell lung cancer. Blood mononuclear cells from EDTA tubes were separated on a Ficoll gradient and snap-frozen as pellets, and DNA was extracted from the cells using a Qiagen mini-prep kit. As encoded in the germline V gene, CDR1 is MNHNS while CDR2 is SASEGT. A distance of 10 bases separates the germline ends of V and J, which lose 3 bases and 4 bases respectively. The CDR3 starts with the cysteine, ends with the phenylalanine, and has 15 residues. This entry keeps only the CDR3 DNA: 45 bases, framed from base 1. What the work shows at the level of the full study, not this receptor alone: Because the cohort was highly selected, with more treatment-naive, never-smoker and oncogene-addicted patients than is typical, generalizability is limited. The baseline peripheral repertoire was partially replaced by infused TIL clonotypes, which then decayed over months, and persistence showed no apparent association with response. The study protocol defined all tumor marker inferences as exploratory.

The sequence joins TRBV6-1 to TRBJ2-6; there is no confident call for the D gene. The TCR sequence derives from a person aged 25 to 85 with non-small cell lung cancer. The sample was blood, taken at baseline. The DNA reads as follows: TGTGCCAGCAGTGATGAGAGTGCCGGGGCCAACGTCCTGACTTTC. Its protein is CASSDESAGANVLTF.